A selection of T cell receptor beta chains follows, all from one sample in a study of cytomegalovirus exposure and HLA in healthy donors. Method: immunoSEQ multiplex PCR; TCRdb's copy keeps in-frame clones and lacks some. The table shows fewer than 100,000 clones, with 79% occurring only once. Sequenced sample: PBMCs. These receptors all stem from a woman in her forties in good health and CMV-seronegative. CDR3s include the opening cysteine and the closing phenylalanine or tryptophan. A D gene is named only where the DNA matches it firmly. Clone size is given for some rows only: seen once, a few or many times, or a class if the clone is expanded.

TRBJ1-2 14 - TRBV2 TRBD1 CASSEGDRVYGYTF TGTGCCAGCAGTGAGGGGGACAGGGTCTATGGCTACACCTTC
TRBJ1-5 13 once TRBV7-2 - CASSFSGDQPQHF TGTGCCAGCAGCTTTTCCGGAGATCAGCCCCAGCATTTT
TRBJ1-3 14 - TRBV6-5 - CASRAGDSGNTIYF TGTGCCAGCAGAGCGGGTGACTCTGGAAACACCATATATTTT
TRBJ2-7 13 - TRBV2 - CASRTQGENEQYF TGTGCCAGCAGGACACAGGGTGAAAACGAGCAGTACTTC
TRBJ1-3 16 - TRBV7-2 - CASSLAPTGPGNTIYF TGTGCCAGCAGCTTAGCCCCGACAGGACCTGGAAACACCATATATTTT
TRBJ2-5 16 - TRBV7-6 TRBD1 CASTRQLTGGEETQYF TGTGCCAGCACTCGACAGTTAACAGGGGGCGAAGAGACCCAGTACTTC
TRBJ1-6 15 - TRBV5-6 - CASGNRDTLNSPLHF TGTGCCAGCGGGAACCGGGACACCCTAAATTCACCCCTCCACTTT
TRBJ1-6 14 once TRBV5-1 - CASSEGAVNSPLHF TGCGCCAGCAGTGAGGGAGCAGTTAATTCACCCCTCCACTTT
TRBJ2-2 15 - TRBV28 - CASTVQGLNTGELFF TGTGCCAGCACGGTCCAGGGTCTAAACACCGGGGAGCTGTTTTTT
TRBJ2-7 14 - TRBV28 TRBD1 CASSAGTGWDEQYF TGTGCCAGCAGTGCGGGGACAGGTTGGGACGAGCAGTACTTC
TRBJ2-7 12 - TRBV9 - CASSGSSYEQYF TGTGCCAGCAGCGGTAGCTCCTACGAGCAGTACTTC
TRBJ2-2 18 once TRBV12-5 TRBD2 CASGLVRGGAGNTGELFF TGTGCTAGTGGTTTGGTACGCGGGGGGGCGGGGAACACCGGGGAGCTGTTTTTT
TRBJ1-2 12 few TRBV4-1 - CASSHLAGGYTF TGCGCCAGCAGCCACCTCGCGGGAGGCTACACCTTC
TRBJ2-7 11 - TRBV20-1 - CSAPSGTEQYF TGCAGTGCCCCGTCGGGTACCGAGCAGTACTTC
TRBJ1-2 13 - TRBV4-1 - CASSRTVDYGYTF TGCGCCAGCAGCCGGACAGTCGACTATGGCTACACCTTC
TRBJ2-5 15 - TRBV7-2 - CASSFGGGVEETQYF TGTGCCAGCAGCTTCGGGGGTGGCGTAGAAGAGACCCAGTACTTC
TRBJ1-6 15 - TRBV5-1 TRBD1 CASSPDRVGNSPLHF TGCGCCAGCAGCCCGGACAGGGTCGGTAATTCACCCCTCCACTTT
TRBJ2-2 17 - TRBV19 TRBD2 CASSTASGGGFPGELFF TGTGCCAGTAGTACGGCTAGCGGGGGGGGCTTCCCCGGGGAGCTGTTTTTT
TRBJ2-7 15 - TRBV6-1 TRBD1 CASSEYGTGGNEQYF TGTGCCAGCAGTGAATACGGGACAGGGGGCAACGAGCAGTACTTC
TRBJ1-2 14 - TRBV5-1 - CASSYQTENYGYTF TGCGCCAGCAGCTACCAGACAGAGAACTATGGCTACACCTTC
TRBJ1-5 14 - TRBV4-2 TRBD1 CASSQQTGFPSQHF TGTGCCAGCAGCCAACAGACAGGGTTTCCTTCCCAGCATTTT
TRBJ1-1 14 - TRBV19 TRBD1 CASRPGGLYTEAFF TGTGCCAGTAGGCCAGGGGGCCTTTACACTGAAGCTTTCTTT
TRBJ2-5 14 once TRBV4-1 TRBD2 CASSQGLGGGAQYF TGCGCCAGCAGCCAAGGCCTGGGCGGGGGGGCCCAGTACTTC
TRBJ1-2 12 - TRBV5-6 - CASSSGSYGYTF TGTGCCAGCAGCTCTGGGAGTTATGGCTACACCTTC
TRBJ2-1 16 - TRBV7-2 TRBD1 CASSLLRPTGPNEQFF TGTGCCAGCAGCTTACTCCGCCCGACAGGGCCGAATGAGCAGTTCTTC
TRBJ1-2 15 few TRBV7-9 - CASSFLRGSGYGYTF TGTGCCAGCAGCTTCTTAAGGGGAAGTGGCTATGGCTACACCTTC
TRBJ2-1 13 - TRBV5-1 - CASRTESYNEQFF TGCGCCAGCAGGACGGAGTCCTACAATGAGCAGTTCTTC
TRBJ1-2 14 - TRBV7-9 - CASSLEQASTGYTF TGTGCCAGCAGCTTAGAACAGGCGTCGACTGGCTACACCTTC
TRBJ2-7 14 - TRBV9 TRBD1 CASSVGQGAYEQYF TGTGCCAGCAGCGTAGGGCAGGGGGCTTACGAGCAGTACTTC
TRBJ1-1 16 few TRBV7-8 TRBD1 CASSSRDRGSNTEAFF TGTGCCAGCAGCTCCCGGGACAGGGGATCGAACACTGAAGCTTTCTTT
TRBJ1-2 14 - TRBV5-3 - CARSLAGGGYGYTF TGTGCCAGAAGCTTGGCGGGGGGGGGCTATGGCTACACCTTC
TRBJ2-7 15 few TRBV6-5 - CASRPNNRLTYEQYF TGTGCCAGCAGGCCGAATAACAGGCTAACCTACGAGCAGTACTTC
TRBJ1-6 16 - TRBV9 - CASSVGRRGAGSPLHF TGTGCCAGCAGCGTAGGCCGTAGGGGTGCAGGCTCACCCCTCCACTTT
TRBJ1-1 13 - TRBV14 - CASSRLLETEAFF TGTGCCAGCAGCCGACTACTTGAGACTGAAGCTTTCTTT
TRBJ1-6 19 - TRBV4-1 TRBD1 CASSSGWTGGSSYNSPLHF TGCGCCAGCAGCTCGGGATGGACAGGGGGTAGCTCCTATAATTCACCCCTCCACTTT
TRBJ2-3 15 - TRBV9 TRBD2 CASSVAGTTTDTQYF TGTGCCAGCAGCGTAGCCGGGACTACCACAGATACGCAGTATTTT